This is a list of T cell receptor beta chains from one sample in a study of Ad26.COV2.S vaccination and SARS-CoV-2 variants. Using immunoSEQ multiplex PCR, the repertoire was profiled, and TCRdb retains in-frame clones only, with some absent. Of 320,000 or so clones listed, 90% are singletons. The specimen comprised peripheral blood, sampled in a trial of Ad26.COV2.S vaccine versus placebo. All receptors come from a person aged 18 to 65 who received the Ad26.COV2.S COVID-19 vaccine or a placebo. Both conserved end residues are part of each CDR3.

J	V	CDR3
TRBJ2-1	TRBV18	CASSLGHLYNEQFF
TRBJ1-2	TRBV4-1	CASSQSLSRGRDGYTF
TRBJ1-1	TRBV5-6	CASSLKRLTEAFF
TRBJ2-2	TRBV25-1	CASSELEINTGELFF
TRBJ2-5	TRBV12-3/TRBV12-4	CASRDQETQYF
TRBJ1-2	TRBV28	CASSTPRGYANYGYTF
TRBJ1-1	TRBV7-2	CASSLGDRMGAFF
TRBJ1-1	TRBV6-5	CASKTPGTGTEAFF
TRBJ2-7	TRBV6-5	CASSYSSGSGYEQYF
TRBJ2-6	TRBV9	CASSTAGAGANVLTF
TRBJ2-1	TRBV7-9	CASRIGLAGPPVYNEQFF
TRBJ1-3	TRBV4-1	CASSRDGPQGAGNTIYF
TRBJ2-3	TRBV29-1	CSVSARTDTQYF
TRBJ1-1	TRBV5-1	CASSFQDSFMNTEAFF
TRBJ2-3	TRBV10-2	CASSESLASAHDTQYF
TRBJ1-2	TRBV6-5	CASTGVNYGYTF
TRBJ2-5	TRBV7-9	CASSLAAGGETQYF
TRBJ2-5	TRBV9	CASSVENFSGGETQYF
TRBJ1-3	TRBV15	CATSRARAGNTIYF
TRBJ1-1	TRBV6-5	CASSSYRSYGNTEAFF